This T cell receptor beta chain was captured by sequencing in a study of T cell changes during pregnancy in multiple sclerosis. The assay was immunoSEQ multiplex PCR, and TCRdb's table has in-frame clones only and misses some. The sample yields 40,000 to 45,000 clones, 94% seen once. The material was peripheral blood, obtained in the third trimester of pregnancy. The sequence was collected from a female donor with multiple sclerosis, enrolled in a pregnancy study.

The CDR3 here is CASSLEGLGLPGGQYF. The DNA of the CDR3 is TGTGCCAGCAGCTTAGAGGGACTAGGATTGCCCGGCGGGCAGTATTTT. The chain employs TRBV7-6 and TRBJ2-3; 8 positions match TRBD2. Germline-derived CDR1 and CDR2 are SGHVS and FNYEAQ. The length of the CDR3 is 16 residues. J lost 11 bases, V lost 1 base, and 14 bases had no gene match. The complete variable domain, with remaining parts taken from reference TRBV7-6 and TRBJ2-3, reads GAGVSQSPRYKVTKRGQDVALRCDPISGHVSLYWYRQALGQGPEFLTYFNYEAQQDKSGLPNDRFSAERPEGSISTLTIQRTEQRDSAMYRCASSLEGLGLPGGQYFGPGTRLTVL.